The rows below give T cell receptor beta chains drawn from one sample of a study of cytomegalovirus exposure and HLA in healthy donors. The assay was immunoSEQ multiplex PCR, and TCRdb's table has in-frame clones only and misses some. The sample totals some 75,000 clones. Sequenced input: PBMCs. These TCRs come from a boy aged 5 to 17 in good health and CMV-seronegative. Each CDR3 is given with its conserved first and last residue. Each record gives: J gene, V gene, D gene, CDR3 protein, CDR3 DNA. A D gene is named only where the DNA matches it firmly.

>TRBJ1-5|TRBV4-2|NA
CASSADINQPQHF
TGTGCCAGCAGCGCGGACATCAATCAGCCCCAGCATTTT
>TRBJ2-2|TRBV4-2|TRBD2
CASSQGGGTGRNGELFF
TGTGCCAGCAGCCAAGGGGGGGGGACTGGGCGCAACGGGGAGCTGTTTTTT
>TRBJ2-1|TRBV19|NA
CASSMGGAYNEQFF
TGTGCCAGTAGTATGGGCGGGGCATACAATGAGCAGTTCTTC
>TRBJ1-2|TRBV19|NA
CASSAHRVGDYGYTF
TGTGCCAGTAGTGCCCACAGGGTCGGGGACTATGGCTACACCTTC
>TRBJ2-1|TRBV7-6|NA
CASSETSLVSEQFF
TGTGCCAGCAGCGAGACTAGTCTCGTCAGTGAGCAGTTCTTC
>TRBJ1-2|TRBV7-2|TRBD1
CASTPMTGNTGYTF
TGTGCCAGCACCCCGATGACAGGGAACACCGGCTACACCTTC
>TRBJ1-1|TRBV30|NA
CAWNQNGNTEAFF
TGTGCCTGGAACCAGAATGGGAACACTGAAGCTTTCTTT
>TRBJ2-1|TRBV18|NA
CASSPPGGAGGNEQFF
TGTGCCAGCTCACCACCCGGGGGAGCCGGTGGGAATGAGCAGTTCTTC
>TRBJ1-2|TRBV5-5|TRBD1
CASIGTDRGYGYTF
TGTGCCAGCATTGGCACCGACAGGGGCTATGGCTACACCTTC
>TRBJ1-1|TRBV30|TRBD1
CAWSGGQGSTEAFF
TGTGCCTGGAGCGGCGGACAGGGAAGCACTGAAGCTTTCTTT
>TRBJ2-5|TRBV4-1|TRBD2
CASSHLALGTRGEETQYF
TGCGCCAGCAGCCACCTTGCCCTGGGGACTAGGGGGGAAGAGACCCAGTACTTC
>TRBJ2-7|TRBV6-1|TRBD1
CASSEAQGEGAYEQYF
TGTGCCAGCAGTGAAGCGCAGGGGGAAGGGGCCTACGAGCAGTACTTC
>TRBJ2-1|TRBV5-4|NA
CASSSRLEVWNEQFF
TGTGCCAGCAGCTCGAGACTAGAGGTGTGGAATGAGCAGTTCTTC
>TRBJ2-7|TRBV18|TRBD2
CASSPLKLAGGYEQYF
TGTGCCAGCTCACCACTGAAACTAGCGGGAGGCTACGAGCAGTACTTC
>TRBJ2-7|TRBV30|TRBD2
CAASGGHIGYEQYF
TGTGCGGCGAGCGGGGGTCATATCGGCTACGAGCAGTACTTC
>TRBJ2-1|TRBV7-3|TRBD2
CASSLTMTGGTNEQFF
TGTGCCAGCAGCTTAACAATGACGGGAGGGACTAATGAGCAGTTCTTC
>TRBJ1-1|TRBV10-3|TRBD1
CAISGGQGTMNTEAFF
TGTGCCATCAGTGGGGGACAGGGAACCATGAACACTGAAGCTTTCTTT
>TRBJ1-1|TRBV25-1|NA
CASSDLGDTEAFF
TGTGCCAGCAGTGATCTAGGGGACACTGAAGCTTTCTTT
>TRBJ2-7|TRBV29-1|NA
CSVESGTGNSYEQYF
TGCAGCGTTGAGTCGGGAACAGGGAATTCCTACGAGCAGTACTTC
>TRBJ2-1|TRBV7-6|TRBD2
CASSLGAGGPGLTDNEQFF
TGTGCCAGCAGCTTAGGGGCGGGAGGCCCGGGGTTGACCGACAATGAGCAGTTCTTC
>TRBJ2-7|TRBV18|TRBD1
CASSLSTGGTGLYEQYF
TGTGCCAGCTCACTTTCCACCGGAGGGACAGGCCTCTACGAGCAGTACTTC
>TRBJ1-5|TRBV7-2|NA
CASSLTGSNQPQHF
TGTGCCAGCAGCTTGACGGGTAGCAATCAGCCCCAGCATTTT
>TRBJ1-2|TRBV20-1|NA
CSARNGYGYTF
TGCAGTGCTAGAAACGGCTATGGCTACACCTTC
>TRBJ2-2|TRBV5-1|NA
CASSDGQPTGELFF
TGCGCCAGCAGCGACGGACAGCCCACCGGGGAGCTGTTTTTT
>TRBJ1-6|TRBV11-2|NA
CASSAKGDIMNSPLHF
TGTGCCAGCAGCGCCAAGGGGGACATTATGAATTCACCCCTCCACTTT
>TRBJ1-1|TRBV5-1|NA
CASNRDNSMNTEAFF
TGCGCCAGCAACAGAGACAACAGCATGAACACTGAAGCTTTCTTT
>TRBJ1-2|TRBV9|TRBD1
CASSVGTGEEGGYTF
TGTGCCAGCAGCGTCGGGACAGGGGAGGAGGGTGGCTACACCTTC
>TRBJ2-3|TRBV5-1|NA
CASSLEASSTDTQYF
TGCGCCAGCAGCTTGGAAGCCTCGAGCACAGATACGCAGTATTTT
>TRBJ2-7|TRBV14|TRBD1
CASSQWDRSHEQYF
TGTGCCAGCAGCCAATGGGACAGGTCCCACGAGCAGTACTTC
>TRBJ1-1|TRBV10-3|NA
CAISGQYGTEAFF
TGTGCCATCAGTGGACAGTATGGCACTGAAGCTTTCTTT
>TRBJ2-5|TRBV11-3|NA
CASSLNRGGLRETQYF
TGTGCCAGCAGCCTAAACAGGGGGGGATTGCGAGAGACCCAGTACTTC
>TRBJ2-1|TRBV10-3|TRBD2
CAISGLAGYNEQFF
TGTGCCATCAGCGGACTAGCGGGGTACAATGAGCAGTTCTTC
>TRBJ2-7|TRBV19|NA
CASSRFPPPGAYEQYF
TGTGCCAGTAGTCGCTTCCCCCCGCCGGGGGCCTACGAGCAGTACTTC
>TRBJ2-7|TRBV6-5|TRBD1
CASSSATGGAVYEQYF
TGTGCCAGCAGTTCCGCGACAGGGGGCGCTGTATACGAGCAGTACTTC
>TRBJ2-7|TRBV6-1|TRBD1
CASKGQAFLAYEQYF
TGTGCCAGCAAGGGACAGGCCTTCCTCGCCTACGAGCAGTACTTC
>TRBJ1-5|TRBV15|NA
CATSRDQEGKPQHF
TGTGCCACCAGCAGAGATCAGGAGGGTAAGCCCCAGCATTTT
>TRBJ2-1|TRBV5-6|TRBD1
CASSLWDRDYNEQFF
TGTGCCAGCAGCTTGTGGGACAGGGACTACAATGAGCAGTTCTTC
>TRBJ2-7|TRBV4-3|TRBD2
CASSPGTSGYYEQYF
TGCGCCAGCAGCCCCGGGACTAGCGGATACTACGAGCAGTACTTC
>TRBJ2-7|TRBV11-2|TRBD2
CASSLGGSSEQYF
TGTGCCAGCAGCTTAGGCGGGAGTTCCGAGCAGTACTTC
>TRBJ2-7|TRBV13|TRBD2
CASRGTSGGEQYF
TGTGCCAGCCGTGGGACTAGCGGAGGGGAGCAGTACTTC
>TRBJ2-1|TRBV7-6|TRBD2
CASSPLSLAGLNEQFF
TGTGCCAGCAGCCCACTCAGTCTAGCGGGTCTCAATGAGCAGTTCTTC
>TRBJ2-1|TRBV4-3|NA
CASSQVEGGEQFF
TGCGCCAGCAGCCAAGTGGAAGGAGGTGAGCAGTTCTTC
>TRBJ1-2|TRBV6-1|NA
CASSEIGGGAYGYTF
TGTGCCAGCAGTGAAATTGGCGGGGGGGCCTATGGCTACACCTTC
>TRBJ2-7|TRBV29-1|TRBD2
CSVVGLAGGLYEQYF
TGCAGCGTTGTAGGACTAGCGGGGGGCTTATACGAGCAGTACTTC
>TRBJ1-6|TRBV30|TRBD1
CAWRPPTGTFRSPLHF
TGTGCCTGGAGGCCTCCGACAGGGACCTTTCGGTCACCCCTCCACTTT
>TRBJ1-1|TRBV6-1|NA
CASPLGQNTEAFF
TGTGCCAGCCCCCTTGGACAGAACACTGAAGCTTTCTTT
>TRBJ2-3|TRBV5-1|TRBD2
CASSPRLAGGLTDTQYF
TGCGCCAGCAGCCCTCGACTAGCGGGAGGGCTCACAGATACGCAGTATTTT
>TRBJ2-1|TRBV29-1|NA
CSVERWGAELTYNEQFF
TGCAGCGTTGAGAGATGGGGAGCGGAGCTTACCTACAATGAGCAGTTCTTC
>TRBJ2-3|TRBV6-5|NA
CASRRRDTQYF
TGTGCCAGCAGGAGGAGGGATACGCAGTATTTT